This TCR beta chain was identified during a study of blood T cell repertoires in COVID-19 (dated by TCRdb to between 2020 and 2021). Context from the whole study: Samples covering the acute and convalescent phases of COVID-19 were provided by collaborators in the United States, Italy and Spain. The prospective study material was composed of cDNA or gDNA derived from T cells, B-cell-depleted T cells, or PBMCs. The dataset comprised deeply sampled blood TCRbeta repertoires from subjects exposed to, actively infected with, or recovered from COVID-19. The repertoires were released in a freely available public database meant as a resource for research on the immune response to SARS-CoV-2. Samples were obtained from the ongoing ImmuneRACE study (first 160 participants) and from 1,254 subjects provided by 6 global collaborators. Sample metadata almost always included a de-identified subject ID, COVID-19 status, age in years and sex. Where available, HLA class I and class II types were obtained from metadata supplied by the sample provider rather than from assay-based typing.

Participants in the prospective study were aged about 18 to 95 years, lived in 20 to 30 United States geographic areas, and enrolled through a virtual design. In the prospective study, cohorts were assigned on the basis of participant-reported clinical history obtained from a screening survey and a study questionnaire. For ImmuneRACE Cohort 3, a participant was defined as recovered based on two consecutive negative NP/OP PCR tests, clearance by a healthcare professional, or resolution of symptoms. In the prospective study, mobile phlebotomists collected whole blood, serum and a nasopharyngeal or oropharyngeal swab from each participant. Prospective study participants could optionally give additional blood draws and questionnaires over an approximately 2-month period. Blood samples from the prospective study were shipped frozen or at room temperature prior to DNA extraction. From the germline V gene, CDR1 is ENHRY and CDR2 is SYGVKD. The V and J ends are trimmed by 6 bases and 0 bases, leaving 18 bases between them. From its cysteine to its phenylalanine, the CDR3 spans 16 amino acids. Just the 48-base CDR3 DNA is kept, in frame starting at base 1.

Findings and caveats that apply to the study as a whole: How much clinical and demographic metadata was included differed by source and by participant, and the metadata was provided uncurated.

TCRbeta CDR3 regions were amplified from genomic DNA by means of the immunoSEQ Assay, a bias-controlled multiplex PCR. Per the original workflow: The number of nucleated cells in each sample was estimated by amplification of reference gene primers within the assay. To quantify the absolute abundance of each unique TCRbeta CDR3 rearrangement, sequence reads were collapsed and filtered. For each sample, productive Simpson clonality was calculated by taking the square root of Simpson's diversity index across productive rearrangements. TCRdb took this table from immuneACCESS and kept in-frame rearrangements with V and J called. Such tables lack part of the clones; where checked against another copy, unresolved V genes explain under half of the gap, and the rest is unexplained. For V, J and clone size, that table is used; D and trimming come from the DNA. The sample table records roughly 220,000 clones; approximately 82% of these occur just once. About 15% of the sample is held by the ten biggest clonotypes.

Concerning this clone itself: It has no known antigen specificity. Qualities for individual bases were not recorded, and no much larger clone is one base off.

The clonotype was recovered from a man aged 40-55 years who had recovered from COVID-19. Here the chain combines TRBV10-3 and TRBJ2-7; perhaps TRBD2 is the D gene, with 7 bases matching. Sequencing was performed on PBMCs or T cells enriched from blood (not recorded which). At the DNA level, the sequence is TGTGCCATCAGGAAGGGGGGGCAGGGAGGCTCCTACGAGCAGTACTTC. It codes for CAIRKGGQGGSYEQYF.